The sequence of this T cell receptor (beta chain) was determined in a study of spatial heterogeneity in lung cancer. This clonotype was detected many times. As for time point: sample taken at primary tumor resection. Between the trimmed V and J ends, which lost 8 bases and 5 bases, there was a span of 12 bases. Per germline, CDR1 SQVTM and CDR2 ANQGSEA. This CDR3 has 11 amino acids. TCRdb reanalysed the 5' RACE reads using MiXCR and keeps one entry per CDR3 protein. The profile shows 39,000 or so distinct CDR3 sequences, 3% to 3.5% of them singletons. This TCR derives from a male donor with early-stage non-small cell lung cancer. This chain uses TRBV29-1 with TRBJ1-2; D is unclear. The sequencing here drew on normal lung tissue next to the tumor, taken at surgery. CDR3 DNA: TGCAGCTTTACCAATAATTATGGCTACACCTTC. It specifies CSFTNNYGYTF.